This T cell receptor beta chain emerged from a study of T cell repertoires in cytomegalovirus infection (dated by TCRdb to the late 2010s). Study-wide context: Donor HLA type was relevant to the analysis, as public TCR beta signatures indicated carriage of CMV infection together with the matching HLA type.

CDR1 SGHDN and CDR2 FVKESK are derived from the germline V gene. Taken from cysteine to phenylalanine, the CDR3 has 13 residues. CDR3 DNA is the only sequence kept; it has 39 bases, read in frame from the first base. V was cut back by 1 base and J by 4 bases, leaving a gap of 8 bases between them. Sequencing instrument: Illumina HiSeq 1500. The public reads were reanalyzed by TCRdb: fastp trimming at Q25, MiXCR alignment, in-frame beta chains only. Under each unique CDR3 protein, matching rows form one entry showing the most common genes and DNA. The sample table shows about 7,500 distinct CDR3 sequences, and roughly half are seen once. The top ten hold 73% of the sample. Ten or more counts support this clonotype. The target of this receptor is not known. One base away there is no much larger clone; base qualities are not given. Study-wide conclusions, independent of this receptor: In both this cohort and an independent cohort of 350 or so donors, the cumulative frequency of public TCR beta family members distinguished carriers of CMV infection plus the relevant HLA type. In the ex vivo response, HLA-C-restricted CMV-specific TCR beta clonotypes were dominant, and in two of eight donors the single most frequent clonotype came from this HLA-C-restricted group.

Sequenced material: PBMCs, sequenced either directly or after in vitro stimulation (not recorded which). The TCR sequence derives from a human donor in good health (CMV status not recorded). Some clones in this sample may be carry-over from other donors' samples. This chain joins TRBV14 to TRBJ2-7, with TRBD2 as a weak D call on 5 bases. The CDR3 region has the sequence CASSQGRSYEQYF. DNA sequence: TGTGCCAGCAGCCAAGGGAGGTCTTACGAGCAGTACTTC.